Listed below are T cell receptor beta chains from one sample, sequenced in a study of spatial heterogeneity in lung cancer. A single record per CDR3 protein comes from TCRdb applying MiXCR to the 5' RACE reads. Of around 92,000 distinct CDR3 sequences listed, 10% to 15% were seen once; the top ten hold over 40%. This specimen was PBMCs, taken at surgery. The receptor set was obtained from a male donor with early-stage non-small cell lung cancer. The CDR3 runs from the conserved cysteine through the conserved F or W. Each record gives: V gene, D gene, J gene, clone size, CDR3 DNA, CDR3 protein. The D gene is left open where the match is weak. Size is stated for part of the rows, as once, few or many counts, or as a class when the clone is expanded.

TRBV7-2,TRBD1,TRBJ1-6,few,TGTGCCAGCAGTCCTGCCGGGACAGGACGGTCACCCCTCCACTTT,CASSPAGTGRSPLHF
TRBV4-3,-,TRBJ2-1,many,TGCGCCAGCAGCCAAGTAGGCAGGGTCAACAATGAGCAGTTCTTC,CASSQVGRVNNEQFF
TRBV11-1,TRBD1,TRBJ2-2,few,TGTGCCAGCAGCCCAGGGGACAGACTCACCGGGGAGCTGTTTTTT,CASSPGDRLTGELFF
TRBV29-1,-,TRBJ2-1,many,TGCAGCGTTGAAGTTGTGGGAGGACTAAGAAATGAGCAGTTCTTC,CSVEVVGGLRNEQFF
TRBV10-3,TRBD2,TRBJ2-1,many,TGTGCCATCCGTACTAGCGGGGACGAGCAGTTCTTC,CAIRTSGDEQFF
TRBV19,-,TRBJ1-6,-,TGTGCCAGTAGCGGACGACCGGAAAACTCACCCCTCCACTTT,CASSGRPENSPLHF
TRBV5-5,-,TRBJ1-2,few,TGTGCCAGCACCTTGCAACATCTCTATGGCTACACCTTC,CASTLQHLYGYTF
TRBV5-4,-,TRBJ2-3,many,TGTGCCAGCAGCCTTGAAGGGACCCGTAGCACAGATACGCAGTATTTT,CASSLEGTRSTDTQYF
TRBV7-2,-,TRBJ2-4,few,TGTGCCAGCAGCTTAGAAGGGCTAGCCAAAAACATTCAGTACTTC,CASSLEGLAKNIQYF
TRBV20-1,TRBD2,TRBJ2-5,few,TGCAGTGCTAGTGCGCAAGGACTAGCGACGGAGACCCAGTACTTC,CSASAQGLATETQYF
TRBV11-2,-,TRBJ2-3,many,TGTGCCAGCAGCCGGAAAAGCGGCTCTGGGGCAGATACGCAGTATTTT,CASSRKSGSGADTQYF
TRBV10-3,TRBD1,TRBJ2-7,once,TGTGCCATCAGTGAGGAACAGGGGGCAGAGTACTTC,CAISEEQGAEYF
TRBV28,-,TRBJ2-7,few,TGTGCCAGCAGTTCGCCGACGAGGGGAATCCTAAAGTACTTC,CASSSPTRGILKYF
TRBV11-2,TRBD1,TRBJ2-7,-,TGTGCCAGCAGCGGGCCCGGGACAGGGGGCTACGAGCAGTACTTC,CASSGPGTGGYEQYF
TRBV27,-,TRBJ2-7,few,TGTGCCAGCAGTTACGGGGGAACTAGGGTAGGCTACGAGCAGTACTTC,CASSYGGTRVGYEQYF
TRBV6-2/TRBV6-3,-,TRBJ2-1,many,TGTGCCAGCAGTTCCCCCCAGGGCCTCAATGAGCAGTTCTTC,CASSSPQGLNEQFF
TRBV24-1,-,TRBJ2-1,-,TGTGCCACCAGTGGCAATAGGGGCACGTCCTACAATGAGCAGTTCTTC,CATSGNRGTSYNEQFF
TRBV30,-,TRBJ1-2,-,TGTGCCTGGAGTGGACAAACCCTAAACTATGGCTACACCTTC,CAWSGQTLNYGYTF
TRBV3-1,-,TRBJ2-3,-,TGTGCCAGCAGCCAACGGAGCGCAGATACGCAGTATTTT,CASSQRSADTQYF
TRBV20-1,-,TRBJ2-4,many,TGCAGTGCCGGGGATAGCGGAACAGGCATTCAGTACTTC,CSAGDSGTGIQYF
TRBV18,-,TRBJ2-7,-,TGTGCCAGCTCACGGGACACCTACGAGCAGTACTTC,CASSRDTYEQYF
TRBV7-8,-,TRBJ2-3,few,TGTGCCAGCAGCTTAACGGGTTCCACCACAGATACGCAGTATTTT,CASSLTGSTTDTQYF
TRBV29-1,TRBD2,TRBJ2-7,many,TGCAGCGTCTCGACTAGCGGGGATCTAAACGAGCAGTACTTC,CSVSTSGDLNEQYF
TRBV7-3,TRBD2,TRBJ2-1,-,TGTGCCAGCAGCACCGTAGCGGGATCGGGGTATGAGCAGTTCTTC,CASSTVAGSGYEQFF
TRBV27,-,TRBJ2-1,-,TGTGCCAGCAGTTATCATAATTCAAACAATGAGCAGTTCTTC,CASSYHNSNNEQFF
TRBV10-3,-,TRBJ2-6,-,TGTGCCATCAGCCAGGACCTCTCTGGGGCCAACGTCCTGACTTTC,CAISQDLSGANVLTF
TRBV2,-,TRBJ2-7,few,TGTGCCAGCAGGACGACGGTAGGCGGGTCCTACGAGCAGTACTTC,CASRTTVGGSYEQYF
TRBV6-6,-,TRBJ2-5,-,TGTGCCAGCAGTTACGGGGGGCAAGAGACCCAGTACTTC,CASSYGGQETQYF
TRBV7-2,-,TRBJ1-1,many,TGTGCCAGCAGCTTCACGCGGGGGGCGCATGAACGCACTGAAGCTTTCTTT,CASSFTRGAHERTEAFF
TRBV5-1,-,TRBJ2-2,-,TGCGCCAGCAGCTTTTCAGGGAGGATCGGGGAGCTGTTTTTT,CASSFSGRIGELFF
TRBV12-3/TRBV12-4,TRBD2,TRBJ2-5,-,TGTGCCAGCAGTTTCCGAACTAGCGGCCTCCAAGAGACCCAGTACTTC,CASSFRTSGLQETQYF
TRBV19,-,TRBJ2-1,-,TGTGCCAGTAGTATTTTCGGCAGGAGCTCCTACAATGAGCAGTTCTTC,CASSIFGRSSYNEQFF
TRBV5-1,-,TRBJ2-7,many,TGCGCCAGCAGCTTCTTAGGCGGGGCCTCCTACGAGCAGTACTTC,CASSFLGGASYEQYF
TRBV5-6,-,TRBJ1-6,-,TGTGCCAGCAGCTCGTTTGCCAGAGAAAATTCACCCCTCCACTTT,CASSSFARENSPLHF
TRBV19,-,TRBJ1-4,-,TGTGCCAGTAGTATAGCAGGGAATGAAAAACTGTTTTTT,CASSIAGNEKLFF
TRBV6-2/TRBV6-3,-,TRBJ1-3,-,TGTGCCAGCAGTTACCGGATAATCCAAACCGCCTTTTCTGGAAACACCATATATTTT,CASSYRIIQTAFSGNTIYF
TRBV29-1,-,TRBJ1-2,few,TGCAGCGCTCTGACAGGTGCGAAGGTTGGCTACACCTTC,CSALTGAKVGYTF
TRBV7-3,TRBD1,TRBJ2-1,-,TGTGCCAGCAGCTTACAACAGGGACAGGGGGCGCAGGGTGAGCAGTTCTTC,CASSLQQGQGAQGEQFF
TRBV27,-,TRBJ1-6,few,TGTGCCAGCGGCCTCGGGGGTATTTCACCCCTCCACTTT,CASGLGGISPLHF
TRBV24-1,TRBD1,TRBJ2-1,-,TGTGCCACCAGTGATTTGAGGGGACAGGGGGTAGGCAATGAGCAGTTCTTC,CATSDLRGQGVGNEQFF
TRBV29-1,-,TRBJ2-7,many,TGCAGCGTAACCCTGCAGGGGTTCGAGCAGTACTTC,CSVTLQGFEQYF
TRBV6-5,-,TRBJ2-7,-,TGTGCCAGCAGTGCCCGGGGCGGCTCCTACGAGCAGTACTTC,CASSARGGSYEQYF